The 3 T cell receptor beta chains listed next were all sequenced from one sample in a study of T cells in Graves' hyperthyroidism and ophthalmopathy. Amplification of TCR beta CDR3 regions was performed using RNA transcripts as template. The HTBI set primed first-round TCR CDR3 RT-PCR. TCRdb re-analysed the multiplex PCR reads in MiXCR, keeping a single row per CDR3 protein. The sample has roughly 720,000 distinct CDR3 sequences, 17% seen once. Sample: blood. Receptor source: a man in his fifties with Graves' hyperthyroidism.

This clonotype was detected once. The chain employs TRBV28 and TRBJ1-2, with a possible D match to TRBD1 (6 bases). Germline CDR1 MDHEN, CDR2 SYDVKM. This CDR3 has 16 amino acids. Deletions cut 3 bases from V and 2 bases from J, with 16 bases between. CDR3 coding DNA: TGTGCCAGCAGTTTCATGGGAGGGGGTTGGAACTATGGCTACACCTTC. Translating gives CASSFMGGGWNYGYTF.

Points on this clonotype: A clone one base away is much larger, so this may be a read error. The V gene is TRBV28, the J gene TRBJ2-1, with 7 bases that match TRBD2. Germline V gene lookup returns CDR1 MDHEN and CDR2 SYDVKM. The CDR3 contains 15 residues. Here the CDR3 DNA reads TGTGCCAGCCTCTCCTGGAGCGGGGCCTACAATGGGCAGTTCTTC. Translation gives CASLSWSGAYNGQFF. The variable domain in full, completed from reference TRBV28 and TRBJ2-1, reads DVKVTQSSRYLVKRTGEKVFLECVQDMDHENMFWYRQDPGLGLRLIYFSYDVKMKEKGDIPEGYSVSREKKERFSLILESASTNQTSMYLCASLSWSGAYNGQFFGPGTRLTVL.

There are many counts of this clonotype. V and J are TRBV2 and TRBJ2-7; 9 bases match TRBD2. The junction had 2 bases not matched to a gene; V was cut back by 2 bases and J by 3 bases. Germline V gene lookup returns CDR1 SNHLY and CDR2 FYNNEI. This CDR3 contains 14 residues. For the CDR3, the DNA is TGTGCCAGCAGTGAACTAGCGGGAATCTACGAGCAGTACTTC. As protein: CASSELAGIYEQYF. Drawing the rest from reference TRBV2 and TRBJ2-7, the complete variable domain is EPEVTQTPSHQVTQMGQEVILRCVPISNHLYFYWYRQILGQKVEFLVSFYNNEISEKSEIFDDQFSVERPDGSNFTLKIRSTKLEDSAMYFCASSELAGIYEQYFGPGTRLTVT.